A single sample is the source of the 9 T cell receptor beta chains below, sequenced in a study of blood T cell repertoires in COVID-19. TCRdb keeps only in-frame clones here, not all; method: immunoSEQ multiplex PCR. The data hold 55,000 to 90,000 clones, with 88% observed a single time. The sequenced sample was peripheral blood. Source of these receptors: a human donor in a cohort sampled during active COVID-19.

The V gene is TRBV28, the J gene TRBJ1-2; 8 bases are shared with TRBD1. The J segment lost 4 bases and the V segment lost 6 bases, leaving 13 bases of the junction unmatched. CDR3 length: 16 residues. CDR1 and CDR2 from the germline V gene are MDHEN and SYDVKM. The CDR3 spells CASSWGPGGGSYGYTF. Written as DNA, the CDR3 is TGTGCCAGCAGCTGGGGGCCAGGGGGCGGGAGCTATGGCTACACCTTC.

The chain uses TRBV18 and TRBJ2-7; 8 positions agree with TRBD1. V dropped 1 base and J dropped 4; count of bases not matched to a gene: 12. The CDR3 is made up of 17 amino acids. Germline CDR1 reads KGHSH; CDR2 reads LQKENI. The CDR3 protein is CASSPRFPGGERYEQYF. The CDR3 DNA reads as TGTGCCAGCTCACCACGGTTCCCAGGGGGCGAGAGGTACGAGCAGTACTTC. The whole variable domain, filled in from reference TRBV18 and TRBJ2-7, reads NAGVMQNPRHLVRRRGQEARLRCSPMKGHSHVYWYRQLPEEGLKFMVYLQKENIIDESGMPKERFSAEFPKEGPSILRIQQVVRGDSAAYFCASSPRFPGGERYEQYFGPGTRLTVT.

The CDR3 sequence is CATSDPRSGGTSYNEQFF. The CDR3 DNA follows: TGTGCCACCAGTGATCCCCGTAGCGGGGGGACCTCCTACAATGAGCAGTTCTTC. The gene calls are TRBV24-1 and TRBJ2-1; TRBD2 matches at 10 bases. The CDR3 extends over 18 amino acids. With V trimmed by 3 bases and J by 0 bases, 7 bases remained unmatched. Per germline, CDR1 KGHDR and CDR2 SFDVKD.

The chain couples TRBV3-1 (or the pseudogene TRBV3-2) to TRBJ2-5; D is ambiguous. Germline V lookup: CDR1 LGHDT, CDR2 YNNKEL (reference sequence). The CDR3 is 11 amino acids. Trimming stripped 5 bases from V and 5 bases from J, with 6 bases between. The CDR3 nucleotides read TGTGCCAGCAGCTCCGCGGAGACCCAGTACTTC. This sequence encodes CASSSAETQYF.

The gene calls are TRBV6-5 and TRBJ2-7; a weak D match, TRBD2 (5 bases). The CDR3 sequence is 13 residues long. V was trimmed by 7 bases and J by 13 bases, leaving 23 bases between them. In germline, CDR1 is MNHEY, CDR2 SVGAGI. CDR3 sequence (DNA): TGTGCCAGCACCGCCCTAGCCACGAGCAGTTTCTACTTC. This sequence encodes CASTALATSSFYF.

CDR3 nucleotides: TGCGCCAGCAGTCAGGCGAGGAGCTCCTACGAGCAGTACTTC. It encodes CASSQARSSYEQYF. The chain is built from TRBV23-1 and TRBJ2-7; no clear D. TRBV23-1 is given ORF status, its function remaining uncertain. Trimming removed 3 bases at V and 0 bases at J, with 9 bases between. The CDR3 runs to 14 residues.

The rearrangement links TRBV2 to TRBJ2-5; 13 nucleotides align to TRBD2. CDR3 size: 16 residues. Per germline, CDR1 SNHLY and CDR2 FYNNEI. Trimming cost V 7 bases and J 1 base; bases outside gene matches: 6. The CDR3 sequence: CASIRGTSGIQETQYF. CDR3 sequence (DNA): TGTGCCAGCATTCGCGGGACTAGCGGGATCCAAGAGACCCAGTACTTC.

The chain employs TRBV15 and TRBJ2-5; D is perhaps TRBD2 (6 bases). The CDR3 sequence is 16 residues long. The ends were cut back, 5 bases at V and 4 bases at J, with 20 bases in the middle. Germline CDR1 is LNHNV and CDR2 is YYDKDF (reference sequence). The CDR3 region is CATSGRGIGAGETQYF. CDR3 bases: TGTGCCACCAGCGGTAGGGGAATAGGAGCGGGAGAGACCCAGTACTTC.

CDR3 sequence: CASSIRLAGAPYEQYV. As DNA, the CDR3 is TGTGCCAGCAGCATCCGACTAGCGGGAGCACCCTACGAGCAGTACGTC. This sequence joins TRBV21-1 and TRBJ2-7; the table gives TRBD2 as D, unverified against the DNA. TRBV21-1 is recorded as a pseudogene. The length of the CDR3 is 16 residues.